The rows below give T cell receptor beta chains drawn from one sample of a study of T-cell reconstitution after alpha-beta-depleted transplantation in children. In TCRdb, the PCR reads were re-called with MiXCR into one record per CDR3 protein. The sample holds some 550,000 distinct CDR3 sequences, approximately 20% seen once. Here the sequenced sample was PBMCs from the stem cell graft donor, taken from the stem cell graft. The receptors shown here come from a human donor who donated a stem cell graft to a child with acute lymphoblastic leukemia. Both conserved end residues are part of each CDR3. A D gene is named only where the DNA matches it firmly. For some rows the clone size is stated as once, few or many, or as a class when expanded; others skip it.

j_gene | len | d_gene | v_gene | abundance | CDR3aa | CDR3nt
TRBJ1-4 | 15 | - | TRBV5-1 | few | CASKAGGATNEKLFF | TGCGCCAGCAAGGCAGGTGGGGCAACTAATGAAAAACTGTTTTTT
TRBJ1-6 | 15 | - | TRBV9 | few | CASSTRDRENSPLHF | TGTGCCAGCAGCACAAGGGACCGGGAAAATTCACCCCTCCACTTT
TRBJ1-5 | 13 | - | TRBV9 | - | CASSGGQNQPQHF | TGTGCCAGCAGCGGTGGACAGAATCAGCCCCAGCATTTT
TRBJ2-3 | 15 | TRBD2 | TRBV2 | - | CASSDLAGGADTQYF | TGTGCCAGCAGTGATCTAGCGGGAGGAGCAGATACGCAGTATTTT
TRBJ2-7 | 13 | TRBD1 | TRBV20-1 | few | CSARGPRGYEQYF | TGCAGTGCCAGGGGTCCCAGGGGGTACGAGCAGTACTTC
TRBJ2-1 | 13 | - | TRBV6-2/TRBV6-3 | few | CASSYGQTNEQFF | TGTGCCAGCAGTTACGGACAGACCAATGAGCAGTTCTTC
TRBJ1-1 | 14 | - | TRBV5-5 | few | CASSYPDGNTEAFF | TGTGCCAGCAGCTACCCGGACGGGAACACTGAAGCTTTCTTT
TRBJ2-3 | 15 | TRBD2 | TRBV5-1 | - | CASSWTSGVPATQYF | TGCGCCAGCAGCTGGACTAGCGGTGTCCCCGCGACGCAGTATTTT
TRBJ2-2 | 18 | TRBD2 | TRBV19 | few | CASSRWGTSGSPTGELFF | TGTGCCAGTAGTCGATGGGGTACTAGCGGGAGTCCCACCGGGGAGCTGTTTTTT
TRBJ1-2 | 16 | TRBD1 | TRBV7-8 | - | CASSPLDRGPSKGYTF | TGTGCCAGCAGCCCCCTCGACAGGGGGCCTTCGAAAGGCTACACCTTC
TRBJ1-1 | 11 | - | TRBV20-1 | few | CSAMGNTEAFF | TGCAGTGCTATGGGGAACACTGAAGCTTTCTTT
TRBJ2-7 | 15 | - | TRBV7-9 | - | CASSLDLPGNYEQYF | TGTGCCAGCAGCTTAGACCTTCCAGGGAACTACGAGCAGTACTTC
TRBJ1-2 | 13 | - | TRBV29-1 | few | CSVSTGSGYGYTF | TGCAGCGTCTCAACAGGGTCCGGCTATGGCTACACCTTC
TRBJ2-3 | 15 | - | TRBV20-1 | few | CSARDRERNADTQYF | TGCAGTGCTAGAGATCGAGAACGGAACGCAGATACGCAGTATTTT
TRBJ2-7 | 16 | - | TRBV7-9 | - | CASSPPRASDSYEQYF | TGTGCCAGCAGCCCCCCTAGGGCTAGCGACAGCTACGAGCAGTACTTC
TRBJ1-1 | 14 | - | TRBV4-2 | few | CASSQDDENTEAFF | TGTGCCAGCAGCCAAGACGATGAGAACACTGAAGCTTTCTTT
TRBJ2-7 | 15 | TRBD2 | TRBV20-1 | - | CSAGTGPSGSWEQYF | TGCAGTGCTGGGACGGGGCCCAGCGGGAGTTGGGAGCAGTACTTC
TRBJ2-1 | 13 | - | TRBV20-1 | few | CSARVGEWNEQFF | TGCAGTGCTAGAGTCGGAGAGTGGAATGAGCAGTTCTTC
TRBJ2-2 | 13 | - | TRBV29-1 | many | CSAEQGNTGELFF | TGCAGCGCTGAACAGGGGAACACCGGGGAGCTGTTTTTT
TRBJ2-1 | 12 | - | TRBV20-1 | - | CSASDSPNEQFF | TGCAGTGCTAGTGATAGTCCCAATGAGCAGTTCTTC
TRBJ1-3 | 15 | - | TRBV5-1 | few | CASSLGSRAGNTIYF | TGCGCCAGCAGCTTGGGGAGCAGGGCTGGAAACACCATATATTTT
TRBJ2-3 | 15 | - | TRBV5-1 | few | CASSLELPYTDTQYF | TGCGCCAGCAGCTTGGAACTTCCTTACACAGATACGCAGTATTTT
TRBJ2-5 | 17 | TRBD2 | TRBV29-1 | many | CSVVGGSSGRHSKTQYF | TGCAGCGTTGTCGGAGGGAGTAGCGGGAGGCATTCAAAGACCCAGTACTTC
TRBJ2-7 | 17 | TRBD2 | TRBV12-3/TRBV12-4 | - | CASSFPGLAGGGNEQYF | TGTGCCAGCAGTTTCCCGGGACTAGCGGGAGGCGGAAACGAGCAGTACTTC
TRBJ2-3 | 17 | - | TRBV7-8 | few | CASSLPAPGGNTDTQYF | TGTGCCAGCAGCTTACCCGCCCCGGGCGGGAACACAGATACGCAGTATTTT
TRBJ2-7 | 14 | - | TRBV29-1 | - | CSVESDVGPYEQYF | TGCAGCGTCGAATCGGACGTCGGCCCCTACGAGCAGTACTTC
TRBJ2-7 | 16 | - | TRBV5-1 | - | CASSLVDSPSSYEQYF | TGCGCCAGCAGCTTGGTGGACAGTCCTAGCTCCTACGAGCAGTACTTC
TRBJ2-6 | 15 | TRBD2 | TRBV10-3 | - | CAIGLGRSGANVLTF | TGTGCCATCGGTCTCGGGAGGAGTGGGGCCAACGTCCTGACTTTC
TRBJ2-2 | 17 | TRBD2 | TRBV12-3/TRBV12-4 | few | CASSPLGLAVHTGELFF | TGTGCCAGCAGCCCATTAGGACTAGCGGTACACACCGGGGAGCTGTTTTTT
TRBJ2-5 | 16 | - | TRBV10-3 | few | CAISESPTGHPETQYF | TGTGCCATCAGTGAGTCCCCGACAGGACATCCAGAGACCCAGTACTTC
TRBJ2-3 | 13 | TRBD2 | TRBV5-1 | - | CATRGAGEDTQYF | TGCGCCACCAGAGGAGCGGGAGAGGATACGCAGTATTTT
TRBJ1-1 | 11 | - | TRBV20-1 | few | CSARETTEAFF | TGCAGTGCTAGAGAGACCACTGAAGCTTTCTTT